Below are 12 T cell receptor beta chains sequenced from a single sample in a study of post-analysis software for immune sequencing data. Whole-study results and caveats: TRBV5-6, TRBV5-1 and TRBV20-1 were among several TRBV segments more frequent in patients than controls.

Unique molecular identifiers had been added to the TCR beta cDNA libraries. Using its own MiXCR run on the PCR reads, TCRdb lists one record per CDR3 protein. The sample includes approximately 460,000 distinct CDR3 sequences, over 35% of them seen just once. The antigens of these receptors remain unknown. Input material: blood. Receptors were obtained from a girl aged 10-17 years with multiple sclerosis.

This clonotype has just a few counts. A read error is possible here, since a much larger clone lies one base away. V and J are TRBV7-6 and TRBJ2-6; D is possibly TRBD1 (6 bases). Per the germline V gene, CDR1 is SGHVS and CDR2 is FNYEAQ. This CDR3 spans 15 amino acids. The CDR3 is CASSFTGSGADVLTF. CDR3 in DNA: TGTGCCAGCAGCTTTACAGGGTCCGGGGCCGACGTCCTGACTTTC.

There are a few counts of this clonotype. The V call is TRBV25-1, the J call TRBJ2-5; D perhaps matches TRBD1 (5 bases). V lost 3 bases and J 3 bases, leaving 17 bases between the germline ends. CDR1 MGHDK and CDR2 SYGVNS come from the germline V gene. CDR3 length: 16 amino acids. Here the CDR3 reads CASSDLERQGKETQYF. The CDR3 DNA reads as TGTGCCAGCAGTGACCTTGAAAGGCAGGGAAAAGAGACCCAGTACTTC.

This clonotype was counted once. The chain couples TRBV5-1 to TRBJ2-7; D unclear. The V and J ends lost 1 base and 2 bases respectively, with 10 bases between them. Germline V lookup: CDR1 SGHRS, CDR2 YFSETQ. The CDR3 spans 14 residues. CDR3 region: CASSLSDPTYEQYF. For the CDR3, the DNA is TGCGCCAGCAGCTTGAGCGACCCAACCTACGAGCAGTACTTC.

As DNA, the CDR3 is TGTGCCAGCAGCTTAGGACGGACCTGGTACAATGAGCAGTTCTTC. Its translation: CASSLGRTWYNEQFF. The chain has TRBV7-9 and TRBJ2-1; D not resolved. Trimming cost V 1 base and J 4 bases, with 11 bases left between them. Looked up from germline, CDR1 is SEHNR and CDR2 is FQNEAQ (reference sequence). The CDR3 is 15 amino acids.

With respect to this clonotype: Relative to the germline gene, one junction end is altered; a read error may explain this. The chain couples TRBV3-1 to TRBJ2-6; maybe TRBD2 (6 bases). Germline assignment: CDR1 LGHDT and CDR2 YNNKEL (reference sequence). CDR3 length: 18 amino acids. CDR3 nucleotide sequence: TGTGCCAGCAGCCAAGAAGAGGAGGGAGCAACCGGGGCCCACGTCCTGACTTTC. It specifies CASSQEEEGATGAHVLTF.

The table lists this clonotype with a few counts. The V gene is TRBV9, the J gene TRBJ2-5, with D perhaps TRBD2 (5 bases). Germline V gene data show CDR1 as SGDLS and CDR2 as YYNGEE. V shed 0 bases and J shed 11 bases, with 14 bases lying between them. The CDR3 consists of 13 residues. The CDR3 region has the DNA TGTGCCAGCAGCGTAGGGCCGGGAAGGGAGCAGTACTTC. Translating it yields CASSVGPGREQYF.

The chain recombines TRBV7-2 with TRBJ2-7, with 9 bases fitting TRBD1. The V gene's germline CDR1 is SGHTA and CDR2 FQGNSA. Unmatched junction bases numbered 7, after V lost 6 bases and J lost 4 bases. The CDR3 runs 14 residues. The CDR3 is CASRDPGQGYEQYF. For the CDR3, the DNA is TGTGCCAGCAGGGATCCGGGACAGGGATACGAGCAGTACTTC.

This chain uses TRBV20-1 with TRBJ2-7; D perhaps matches TRBD2 (5 bases). The CDR3 contains 13 residues. The germline gives CDR1 DFQATT, CDR2 SNEGSKA (reference sequence). V was cut by 5 bases and J by 0 bases, with 11 bases left in between. The CDR3 DNA reads TGCAGTGCTCGAGGACTTGGCTCCTACGAGCAGTACTTC. Translation: CSARGLGSYEQYF.

This clonotype occurred a few times. This chain links TRBV7-2 with TRBJ2-5, with D tentatively TRBD2 (5 bases). This CDR3 spans 19 amino acids. Between the trimmed V and J ends, which lost 2 bases and 0 bases, there was a span of 22 bases. CDR1 and CDR2 (germline): SGHTA, FQGNSA. The CDR3 reads CASSLSGLPSTGNQETQYF. In DNA, the CDR3 is TGTGCCAGCAGCTTATCCGGGCTCCCGTCGACCGGGAACCAAGAGACCCAGTACTTC.

This sequence joins TRBV6-6 and TRBJ1-2; 10 bases map to TRBD1. The CDR3 runs to 15 residues. The V segment lost 2 bases and the J segment 8 bases; nucleotides outside the gene matches: 8. The germline CDR1 and CDR2 sequences are MNHNY and SVGAGI (reference sequence). The CDR3 reads CASSYELGTGVGYTF. CDR3 bases: TGTGCCAGCAGTTACGAATTGGGGACAGGGGTCGGCTACACCTTC.

The V and J genes are TRBV7-8 and TRBJ2-4, with 8 bases lining up with TRBD2. The tail of the sequence fits TRBJ2-7 better, so the J call may be wrong. Looked up from germline, CDR1 is SGHVS and CDR2 is FQNEAQ. This CDR3 has 14 amino acids. The CDR3 sequence is CASSGAGGPYEQYF. Here the CDR3 DNA reads TGTGCCAGCAGTGGGGCGGGAGGTCCTTACGAGCAGTACTTC.

The V call is TRBV6-1, the J call TRBJ1-5; 7 positions match TRBD1. Per the germline V gene, CDR1 is MNHNS and CDR2 is SASEGT. This CDR3 comprises 14 residues. V was pared by 3 bases and J by 9 bases, with 8 bases of the junction left unmatched. CDR3 sequence reads: CASSETGKVGPQHF. The CDR3 region has the DNA TGTGCCAGCAGTGAGACAGGGAAGGTAGGGCCCCAGCATTTT.